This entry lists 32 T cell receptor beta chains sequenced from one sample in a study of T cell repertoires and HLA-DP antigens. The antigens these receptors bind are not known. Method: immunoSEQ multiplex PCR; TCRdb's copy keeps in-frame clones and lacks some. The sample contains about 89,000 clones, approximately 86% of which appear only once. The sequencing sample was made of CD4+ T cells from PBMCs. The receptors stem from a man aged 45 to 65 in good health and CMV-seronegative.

CDR3: CASSPRADEQFF. CDR3 DNA: TGTGCCAGCAGCCCCAGGGCTGATGAGCAGTTCTTC. The V gene is TRBV13, the J gene TRBJ2-1, with D maybe TRBD1 (5 bases). The V gene's germline CDR1 is PRHDT and CDR2 FYEKMQ (reference sequence). V shed 5 bases and J shed 8 bases, with 10 bases lying between them. The CDR3 runs 12 residues.

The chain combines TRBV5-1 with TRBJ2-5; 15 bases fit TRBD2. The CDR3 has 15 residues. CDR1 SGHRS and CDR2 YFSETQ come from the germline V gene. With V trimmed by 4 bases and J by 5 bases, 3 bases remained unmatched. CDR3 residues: CASSRTSGGAETQYF. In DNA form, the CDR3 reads TGCGCCAGCAGCCGGACTAGCGGGGGGGCGGAGACCCAGTACTTC.

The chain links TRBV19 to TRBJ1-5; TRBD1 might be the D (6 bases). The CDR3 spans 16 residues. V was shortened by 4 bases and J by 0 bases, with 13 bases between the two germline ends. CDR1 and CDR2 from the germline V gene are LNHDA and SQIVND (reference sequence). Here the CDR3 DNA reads TGTGCCAGTAGTAAGAACGGACAGATTAGCAATCAGCCCCAGCATTTT. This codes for CASSKNGQISNQPQHF.

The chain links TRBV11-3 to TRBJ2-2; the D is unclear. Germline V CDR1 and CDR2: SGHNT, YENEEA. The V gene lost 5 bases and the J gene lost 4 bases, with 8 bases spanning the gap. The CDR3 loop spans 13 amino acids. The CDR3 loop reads CASSTRVTGELFF. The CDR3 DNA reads TGTGCCAGCAGCACCCGAGTCACCGGGGAGCTGTTTTTT.

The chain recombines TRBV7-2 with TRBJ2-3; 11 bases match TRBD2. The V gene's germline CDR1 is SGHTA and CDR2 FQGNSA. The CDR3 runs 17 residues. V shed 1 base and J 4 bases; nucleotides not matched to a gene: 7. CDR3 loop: CASSLVTSGSRADTQYF. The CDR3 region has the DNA TGTGCCAGCAGCTTAGTAACTAGCGGGAGTAGGGCAGATACGCAGTATTTT.

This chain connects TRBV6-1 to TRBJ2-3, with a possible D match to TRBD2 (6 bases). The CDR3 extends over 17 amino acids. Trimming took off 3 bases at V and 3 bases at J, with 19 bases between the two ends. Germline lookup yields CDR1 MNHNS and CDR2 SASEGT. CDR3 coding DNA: TGTGCCAGCAGTGACCCACGAGGGACTCCGCTGACAGATACGCAGTATTTT. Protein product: CASSDPRGTPLTDTQYF.

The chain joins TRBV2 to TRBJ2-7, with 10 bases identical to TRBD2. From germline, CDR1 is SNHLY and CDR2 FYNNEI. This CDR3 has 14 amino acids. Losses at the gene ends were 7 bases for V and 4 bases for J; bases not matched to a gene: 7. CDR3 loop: CASTTSGGAYEQYF. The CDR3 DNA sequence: TGTGCCAGCACGACAAGCGGGGGGGCTTACGAGCAGTACTTC.

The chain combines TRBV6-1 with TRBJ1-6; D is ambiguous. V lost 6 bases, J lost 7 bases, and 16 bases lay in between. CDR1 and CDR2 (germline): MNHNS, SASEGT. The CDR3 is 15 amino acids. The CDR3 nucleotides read TGTGCCAGCAGCCCCGGACGGGTACTCAATTCACCCCTCCACTTT. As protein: CASSPGRVLNSPLHF.

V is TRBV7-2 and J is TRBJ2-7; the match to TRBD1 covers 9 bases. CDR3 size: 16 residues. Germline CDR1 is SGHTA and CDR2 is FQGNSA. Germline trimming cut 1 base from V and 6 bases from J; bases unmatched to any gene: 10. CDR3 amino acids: CASSLEPPDRGSEQYF. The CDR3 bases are TGTGCCAGCAGCTTAGAGCCCCCGGACAGGGGCTCCGAGCAGTACTTC. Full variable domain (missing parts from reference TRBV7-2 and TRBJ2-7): GAGVSQSPSNKVTEKGKDVELRCDPISGHTALYWYRQSLGQGLEFLIYFQGNSAPDKSGLPSDRFSAERTGGSVSTLTIQRTQQEDSAVYLCASSLEPPDRGSEQYFGPGTRLTVT.

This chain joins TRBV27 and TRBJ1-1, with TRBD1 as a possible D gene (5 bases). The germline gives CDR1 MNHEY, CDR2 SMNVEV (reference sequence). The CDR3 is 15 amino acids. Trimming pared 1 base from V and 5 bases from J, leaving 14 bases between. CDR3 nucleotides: TGTGCCAGCAGTTTATACTCCGGGACGGTGACTGAAGCTTTCTTT. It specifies CASSLYSGTVTEAFF.

The CDR3 DNA reads TGCGCCAGCAGCCTAGACGGGACAGGGTTCGACGAGCAGTACTTC. It encodes CASSLDGTGFDEQYF. The chain couples TRBV5-1 to TRBJ2-7, with 9 bases lining up with TRBD1. J gave up 5 bases and V 4 bases, and 10 bases lay outside the gene matches. Germline V gene data show CDR1 as SGHRS and CDR2 as YFSETQ. The CDR3 is 15 amino acids. Combining the CDR3 with reference TRBV5-1 and TRBJ2-7 gives the whole variable domain KAGVTQTPRYLIKTRGQQVTLSCSPISGHRSVSWYQQTPGQGLQFLFEYFSETQRNKGNFPGRFSGRQFSNSRSEMNVSTLELGDSALYLCASSLDGTGFDEQYFGPGTRLTVT.

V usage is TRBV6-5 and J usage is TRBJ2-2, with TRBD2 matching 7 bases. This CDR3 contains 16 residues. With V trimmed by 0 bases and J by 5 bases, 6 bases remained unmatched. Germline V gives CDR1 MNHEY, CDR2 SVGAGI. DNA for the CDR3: TGTGCCAGCAGTTACTCGACTCTAGCGGTAACCGGGGAGCTGTTTTTT. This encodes CASSYSTLAVTGELFF.

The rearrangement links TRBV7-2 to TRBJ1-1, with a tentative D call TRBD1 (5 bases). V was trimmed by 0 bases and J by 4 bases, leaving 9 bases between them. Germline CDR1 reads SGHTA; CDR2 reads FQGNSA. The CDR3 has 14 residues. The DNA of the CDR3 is TGTGCCAGCAGCTTAGCGTTCGGGGGCACTGAAGCTTTCTTT. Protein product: CASSLAFGGTEAFF.

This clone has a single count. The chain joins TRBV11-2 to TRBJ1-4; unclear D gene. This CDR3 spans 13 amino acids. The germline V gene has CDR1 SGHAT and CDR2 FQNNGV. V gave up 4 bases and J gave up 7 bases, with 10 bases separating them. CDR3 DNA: TGTGCCAGCAGCTGGCGAAGAGGTGAAAAACTGTTTTTT. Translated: CASSWRRGEKLFF.

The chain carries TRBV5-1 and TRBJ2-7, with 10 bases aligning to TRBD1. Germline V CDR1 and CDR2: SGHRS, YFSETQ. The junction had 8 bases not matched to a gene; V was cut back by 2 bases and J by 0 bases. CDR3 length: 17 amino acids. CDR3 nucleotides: TGCGCCAGCAGCTTAGGGACAGGGGAAGGGGGCTCCTACGAGCAGTACTTC. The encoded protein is CASSLGTGEGGSYEQYF.

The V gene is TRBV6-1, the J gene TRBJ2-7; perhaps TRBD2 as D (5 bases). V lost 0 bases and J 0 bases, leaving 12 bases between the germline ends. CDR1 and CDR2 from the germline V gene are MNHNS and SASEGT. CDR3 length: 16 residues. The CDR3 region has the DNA TGTGCCAGCAGTGAAGCGAGGGCAACGAGCTCCTACGAGCAGTACTTC. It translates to CASSEARATSSYEQYF.

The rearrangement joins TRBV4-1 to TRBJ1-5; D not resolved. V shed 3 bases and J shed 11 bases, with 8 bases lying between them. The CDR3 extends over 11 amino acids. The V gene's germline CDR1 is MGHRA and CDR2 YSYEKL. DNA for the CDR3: TGCGCCAGCAGCCATGAAGGGACCCAGCATTTT. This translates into CASSHEGTQHF.

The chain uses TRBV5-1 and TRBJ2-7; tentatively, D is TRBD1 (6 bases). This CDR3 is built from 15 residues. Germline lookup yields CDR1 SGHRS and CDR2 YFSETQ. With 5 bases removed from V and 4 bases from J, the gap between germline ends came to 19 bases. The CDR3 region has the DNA TGCGCCAGCAGACGGTACGAACAGGGAACGTACGAGCAGTACTTC. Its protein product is CASRRYEQGTYEQYF. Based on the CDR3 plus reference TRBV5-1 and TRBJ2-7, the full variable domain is KAGVTQTPRYLIKTRGQQVTLSCSPISGHRSVSWYQQTPGQGLQFLFEYFSETQRNKGNFPGRFSGRQFSNSRSEMNVSTLELGDSALYLCASRRYEQGTYEQYFGPGTRLTVT.

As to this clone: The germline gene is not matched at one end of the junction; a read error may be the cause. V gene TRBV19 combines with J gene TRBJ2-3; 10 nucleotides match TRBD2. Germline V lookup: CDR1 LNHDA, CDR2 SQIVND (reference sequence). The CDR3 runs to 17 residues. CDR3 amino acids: CASSIGGLATSTDTQYF. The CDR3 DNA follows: TGTGCCAGTAGCATAGGGGGACTAGCGACTAGCACAGATACGCAGTATTTT.

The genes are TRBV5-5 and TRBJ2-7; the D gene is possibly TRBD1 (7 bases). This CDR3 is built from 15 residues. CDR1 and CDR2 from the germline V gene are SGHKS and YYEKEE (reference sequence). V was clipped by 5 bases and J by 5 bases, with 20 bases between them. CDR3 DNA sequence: TGTGCCAGCAGACTTAACAGGGGAGGATACAACGAGCAGTACTTC. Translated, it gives CASRLNRGGYNEQYF.

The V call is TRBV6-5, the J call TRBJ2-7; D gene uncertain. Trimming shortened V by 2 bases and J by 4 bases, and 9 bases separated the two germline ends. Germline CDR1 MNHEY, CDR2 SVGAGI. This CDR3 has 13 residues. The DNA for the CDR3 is TGTGCCAGCAGTTACAGTAGGGTATACGAGCAGTACTTC. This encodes CASSYSRVYEQYF.

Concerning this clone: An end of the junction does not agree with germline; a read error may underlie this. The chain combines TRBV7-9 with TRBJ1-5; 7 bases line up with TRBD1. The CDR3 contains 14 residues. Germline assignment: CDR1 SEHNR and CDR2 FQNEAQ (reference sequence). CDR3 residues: CASSSGGSDQPQHF. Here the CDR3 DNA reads TGTGCCAGCAGCTCAGGGGGTAGCGATCAGCCCCAGCATTTT. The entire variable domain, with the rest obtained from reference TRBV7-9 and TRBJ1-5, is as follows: DTGVSQNPRHKITKRGQNVTFRCDPISEHNRLYWYRQTLGQGPEFLTYFQNEAQLEKSRLLSDRFSAERPKGSFSTLEIQRTEQGDSAMYLCASSSGGSDQPQHFGDGTRLSIL.

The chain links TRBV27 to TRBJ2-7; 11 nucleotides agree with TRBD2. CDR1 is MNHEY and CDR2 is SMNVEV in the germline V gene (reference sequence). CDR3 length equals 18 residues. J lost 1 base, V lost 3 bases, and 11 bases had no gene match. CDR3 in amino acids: CASSLRLAGIGNSYEQYF. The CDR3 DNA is TGTGCCAGCAGTTTGCGACTAGCGGGAATTGGCAATTCCTACGAGCAGTACTTC.

The CDR3 DNA follows: TGTGCCAGCAGTCAGCGGGTTAGCACAGATACGCAGTATTTT. Translation gives CASSQRVSTDTQYF. The rearrangement uses TRBV7-2 and TRBJ2-3; a possible D gene is TRBD2 (6 bases). This CDR3 has 14 residues. V lost 6 bases, J lost 0 bases, and 10 bases lay in between. The germline CDR1 and CDR2 sequences are SGHTA and FQGNSA. The whole variable domain, remainder taken from reference TRBV7-2 and TRBJ2-3, is GAGVSQSPSNKVTEKGKDVELRCDPISGHTALYWYRQSLGQGLEFLIYFQGNSAPDKSGLPSDRFSAERTGGSVSTLTIQRTQQEDSAVYLCASSQRVSTDTQYFGPGTRLTVL.

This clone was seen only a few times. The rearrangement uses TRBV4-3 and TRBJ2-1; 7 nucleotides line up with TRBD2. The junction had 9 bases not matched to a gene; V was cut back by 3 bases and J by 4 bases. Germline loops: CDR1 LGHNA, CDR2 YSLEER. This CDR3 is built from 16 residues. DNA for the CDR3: TGCGCCAGCAGCCACCTTGCGGGGGAGATGTACAATGAGCAGTTCTTC. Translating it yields CASSHLAGEMYNEQFF.

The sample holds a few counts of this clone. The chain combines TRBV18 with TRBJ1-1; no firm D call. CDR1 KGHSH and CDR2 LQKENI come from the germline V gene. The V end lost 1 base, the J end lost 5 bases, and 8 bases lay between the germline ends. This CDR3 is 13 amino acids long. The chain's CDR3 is CASSPRHSTEAFF. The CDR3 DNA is TGTGCCAGCTCACCACGGCACTCGACTGAAGCTTTCTTT.

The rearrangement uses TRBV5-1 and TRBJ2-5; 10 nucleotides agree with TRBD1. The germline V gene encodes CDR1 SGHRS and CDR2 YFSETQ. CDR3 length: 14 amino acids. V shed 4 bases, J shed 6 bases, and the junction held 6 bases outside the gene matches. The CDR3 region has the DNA TGCGCCAGCAGCCCGACAGGGGGCATCAAGACCCAGTACTTC. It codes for CASSPTGGIKTQYF.

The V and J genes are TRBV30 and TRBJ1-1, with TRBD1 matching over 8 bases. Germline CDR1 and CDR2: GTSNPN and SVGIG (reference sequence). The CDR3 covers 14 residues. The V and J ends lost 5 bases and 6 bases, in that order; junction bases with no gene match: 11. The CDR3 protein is CAWGILEDRAEAFF. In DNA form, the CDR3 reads TGTGCCTGGGGAATCTTGGAGGACAGGGCTGAAGCTTTCTTT.

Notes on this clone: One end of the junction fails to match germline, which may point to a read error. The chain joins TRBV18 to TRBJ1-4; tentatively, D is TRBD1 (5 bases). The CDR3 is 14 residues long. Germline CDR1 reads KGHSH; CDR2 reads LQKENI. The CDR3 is CASSPGRGNEKLFF. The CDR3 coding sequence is TGTGCCAGCTCACCTGGGAGGGGAAATGAAAAGCTGTTTTTT. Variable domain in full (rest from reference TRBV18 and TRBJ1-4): NAGVMQNPRHLVRRRGQEARLRCSPMKGHSHVYWYRQLPEEGLKFMVYLQKENIIDESGMPKERFSAEFPKEGPSILRIQQVVRGDSAAYFCASSPGRGNEKLFFGSGTQLSVL.

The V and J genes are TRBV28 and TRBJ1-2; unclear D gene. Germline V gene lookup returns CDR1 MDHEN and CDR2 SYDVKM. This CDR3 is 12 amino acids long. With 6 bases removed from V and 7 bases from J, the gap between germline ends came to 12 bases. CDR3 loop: CASSPSHGGYTF. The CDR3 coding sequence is TGTGCCAGCAGCCCCAGCCACGGTGGCTACACCTTC.

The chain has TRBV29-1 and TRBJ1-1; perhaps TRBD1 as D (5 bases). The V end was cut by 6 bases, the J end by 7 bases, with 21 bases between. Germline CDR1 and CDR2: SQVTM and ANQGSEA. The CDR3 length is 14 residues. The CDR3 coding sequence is TGCAGCGTCTGTGAAGGAGGGGACCTCTATGAAGCTTTCTTT. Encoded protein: CSVCEGGDLYEAFF.

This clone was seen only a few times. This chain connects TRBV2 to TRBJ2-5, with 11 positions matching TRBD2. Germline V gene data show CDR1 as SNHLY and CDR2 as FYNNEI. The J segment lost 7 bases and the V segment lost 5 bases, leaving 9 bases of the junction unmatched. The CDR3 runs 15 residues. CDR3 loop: CASSLTSGSQVTQYF. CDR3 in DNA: TGTGCCAGCAGTCTAACTAGCGGGAGTCAGGTGACCCAGTACTTC.